The 2 T cell receptor beta chains presented below share a single source sample, sequenced in a study of radiotherapy plus CTLA-4 blockade in lung cancer. The assay was immunoSEQ multiplex PCR, and TCRdb's table has in-frame clones only and misses some. The sample holds 83,000 or so clones, around 86% seen once. The sequencing used peripheral blood, collected from a patient treated with radiotherapy plus ipilimumab. The receptors shown here come from a human donor with non-small cell lung cancer who had stable disease on radiotherapy plus ipilimumab.

The V call is TRBV21-1, the J call TRBJ2-1; TRBD2, the table's D call, was not compared with the DNA. TRBV21-1 is flagged as a pseudogene. The CDR3 runs to 15 residues. The CDR3 loop is CASLKGSRLGNEQFF. The CDR3 DNA sequence: TGTGCCAGTCTTAAGGGGAGCCGACTAGGGAATGAGCAGTTCTTC.

The rearrangement joins TRBV27 to TRBJ2-2, with D perhaps TRBD2 (6 bases). This CDR3 contains 15 residues. Germline CDR1 reads MNHEY; CDR2 reads SMNVEV (reference sequence). V was pared by 7 bases and J by 4 bases, with 16 bases between. In DNA, the CDR3 is TGTGCCAGCACTCCGAGGCGGGGACCCACCGGGGAGCTGTTTTTT. This encodes CASTPRRGPTGELFF.